This paragraph reports one TCR beta chain. This specimen belongs to a study of blood T cell repertoires in COVID-19. Study at large: The United States, Italy and Spain supplied acute and convalescent COVID-19 samples. Sources were T cells, B-cell-depleted T cells, or PBMCs; the material itself was cDNA or gDNA.

Between the trimmed V and J ends, which lost 2 bases and 3 bases, there was a span of 12 bases. Per germline, CDR1 SGHKS and CDR2 YYEKEE (reference sequence). This CDR3 is built from 15 residues. Original processing notes: Amplifying reference gene primers gave estimates of nucleated cell counts. Some clones are missing from TCRdb's copy, which holds only in-frame ones; the method was immunoSEQ multiplex PCR. That table gives V, J and clone size, and the DNA gave D and trimming. The table shows 98,000 or so clones, with about 86% occurring only once. The gene calls are TRBV5-5 and TRBJ1-5, with TRBD1 as a possible D gene (5 bases). The source of this sequence is a woman aged 55-69 years in a cohort sampled during active or convalescent COVID-19. The specimen was peripheral blood. As DNA, the CDR3 is TGTGCCAGCAGCTTTGAGGACACTTACAATCAGCCCCAGCATTTT. Translation gives CASSFEDTYNQPQHF.